What follows is one T cell receptor (beta chain) and its context. The PCR used 60 Vbeta and 13 Jbeta primers. The table came from immunoSEQ multiplex PCR; TCRdb's copy has only in-frame clones and leaves some out. This sample has roughly 180,000 clones, with around 79% found just once. The record originates from a study of cytomegalovirus exposure and HLA in healthy donors. Everyone who donated was a healthy bone marrow donor. V gave up 8 bases and J gave up 6 bases, with 16 bases separating them. The CDR3 contains 13 residues. In germline, CDR1 is LGHNA, CDR2 YSLEER. The clonotype originates from a female donor in good health and CMV-seronegative. The rearrangement links TRBV4-3 to TRBJ1-2, with D maybe TRBD1 (6 bases). Material for sequencing was PBMCs. CDR3 sequence reads: CASSDWTANGYTF. The CDR3 DNA reads as TGCGCCAGCTCCGATTGGACAGCTAATGGCTACACCTTC.